The 16 T cell receptor beta chains in this list originate from one sample, sequenced in a study of blood T cell repertoires in COVID-19. Assay used: immunoSEQ multiplex PCR; TCRdb lists only in-frame clones, some missing. The sample lists approximately 270,000 clones; more than 85% were seen once. Sequences were obtained from PBMCs or T cells enriched from blood (not recorded which). The source of these receptors is a middle-aged man who had been exposed to COVID-19.

The V gene is TRBV3-1 (or the pseudogene TRBV3-2), the J gene TRBJ2-7; D is undetermined. Germline V CDR1 and CDR2: LGHDT, YNNKEL (reference sequence). The CDR3 totals 12 residues. V lost 0 bases and J 3 bases, leaving 3 bases between the germline ends. The CDR3 region is CASSQDNYEQYF. In nucleotides, the CDR3 is TGTGCCAGCAGCCAAGATAACTACGAGCAGTACTTC.

The chain carries TRBV28 and TRBJ1-5; 8 positions match TRBD1. V trimming: 2 bases; J trimming: 7 bases; junction bases outside the gene matches: 7. The CDR3 is 15 amino acids. The V gene's germline CDR1 is MDHEN and CDR2 SYDVKM. In nucleotides, the CDR3 is TGTGCCAGCAGTTTAGGACAGGGCCTTTACCAGCCCCAGCATTTT. Translation: CASSLGQGLYQPQHF.

V gene TRBV27 combines with J gene TRBJ1-2, with 11 bases lining up with TRBD1. Germline loops: CDR1 MNHEY, CDR2 SMNVEV (reference sequence). The junction had 10 bases not matched to a gene; V was cut back by 7 bases and J by 6 bases. The length of the CDR3 is 15 residues. CDR3 amino acids: CASKDTGQGGHGYTF. CDR3 nucleotides: TGTGCCAGCAAGGACACGGGACAGGGGGGCCATGGCTACACCTTC.

The chain's CDR3 is CASGQGATDTQYF. The DNA of the CDR3 is TGTGCCAGCGGCCAGGGGGCAACAGATACGCAGTATTTT. The chain carries TRBV28 and TRBJ2-3; 8 nucleotides match TRBD1. V lost 8 bases and J lost 3; bases outside the gene matches: 4. This CDR3 has 13 residues. CDR1 is MDHEN and CDR2 is SYDVKM in the germline V gene. Combining the CDR3 with reference TRBV28 and TRBJ2-3 gives the whole variable domain DVKVTQSSRYLVKRTGEKVFLECVQDMDHENMFWYRQDPGLGLRLIYFSYDVKMKEKGDIPEGYSVSREKKERFSLILESASTNQTSMYLCASGQGATDTQYFGPGTRLTVL.

The genes are TRBV5-1 and TRBJ2-1; no clear D gene. The CDR3 has 14 amino acids. Trimming took 0 bases from V and 7 from J, leaving 11 bases between them. CDR1 is SGHRS and CDR2 is YFSETQ in the germline V gene. CDR3 in amino acids: CASSLGARRNEQFF. The DNA of the CDR3 is TGCGCCAGCAGCTTGGGGGCCCGCCGGAATGAGCAGTTCTTC.

This chain joins TRBV30 and TRBJ2-1, with a weak D call TRBD2 (6 bases). CDR3 length: 14 amino acids. CDR1 and CDR2 from the germline V gene are GTSNPN and SVGIG (reference sequence). The germline V and J ends were trimmed by 8 bases and 2 bases, with 16 bases remaining between them. CDR3 in DNA: TGTGCCGCAGGCTGGCGGGACCCCTACAATGAGCAGTTCTTC. Amino acids: CAAGWRDPYNEQFF.

This chain links TRBV19 with TRBJ2-1; D ambiguous. The length of the CDR3 is 14 residues. V lost 1 base and J 6 bases, leaving 10 bases between the germline ends. Germline values: CDR1 LNHDA, CDR2 SQIVND (reference sequence). CDR3 sequence (DNA): TGTGCCAGTAGTATAGCAGCTAGGCCCAATGAGCAGTTCTTC. This gives the protein CASSIAARPNEQFF.

The V call is TRBV27, the J call TRBJ1-5; possibly TRBD1 for D (5 bases). The CDR3 is 14 amino acids. Trimming stripped 5 bases from V and 7 bases from J, with 15 bases between. CDR1 and CDR2 from the germline V gene are MNHEY and SMNVEV (reference sequence). The CDR3 nucleotides are TGTGCCAGCAGTCTTCAGGGTTCCGGACAGCCCCAGCATTTT. Its translation is CASSLQGSGQPQHF.

This clone was found once. The chain has TRBV7-6 and TRBJ2-1, with 13 bases that match TRBD2. The CDR3 contains 18 residues. Germline V gene data show CDR1 as SGHVS and CDR2 as FNYEAQ. V lost 4 bases, J lost 7 bases, and 13 bases stayed unmatched. The CDR3 loop is CASSSPGLAGEAWNEQFF. In DNA, the CDR3 is TGTGCCAGCAGCTCACCCGGACTAGCGGGAGAAGCGTGGAATGAGCAGTTCTTC. Looking up the rest from reference TRBV7-6 and TRBJ2-1 gives the full variable domain: GAGVSQSPRYKVTKRGQDVALRCDPISGHVSLYWYRQALGQGPEFLTYFNYEAQQDKSGLPNDRFSAERPEGSISTLTIQRTEQRDSAMYRCASSSPGLAGEAWNEQFFGPGTRLTVL.

This chain links TRBV18 with TRBJ2-3; D is possibly TRBD1 (6 bases). This CDR3 comprises 14 residues. Per germline, CDR1 KGHSH and CDR2 LQKENI. The V end was cut by 2 bases, the J end by 1 base, with 7 bases between. DNA for the CDR3: TGTGCCAGCTCACCAAACAGGGGCACAGATACGCAGTATTTT. Its protein product is CASSPNRGTDTQYF.

The V call is TRBV6-6, the J call TRBJ2-6; 10 bases are shared with TRBD1. CDR1 is MNHNY, CDR2 SVGAGI, per germline (reference sequence). The CDR3 loop spans 18 amino acids. The V segment lost 5 bases and the J segment 1 base; nucleotides outside the gene matches: 8. Here the CDR3 reads CASSRWDRGVSGANVLTF. The CDR3 coding sequence is TGTGCCAGCAGTCGGTGGGACAGGGGTGTGTCTGGGGCCAACGTCCTGACTTTC.

V is TRBV23-1 and J is TRBJ2-7, with a tentative D call TRBD1 (6 bases). TRBV23-1 is designated an ORF whose function remains uncertain. Trimming shortened V by 6 bases and J by 4 bases, and 28 bases separated the two germline ends. The CDR3 has 18 amino acids. The CDR3 nucleotides read TGCGCCAGCAGCCGACACACTACAGAACAGGGTTTCTGTTACGAGCAGTACTTC. Protein sequence: CASSRHTTEQGFCYEQYF.

This rearrangement joins TRBV28 to TRBJ2-1; 10 nucleotides align to TRBD2. Germline CDR1 reads MDHEN; CDR2 reads SYDVKM. The CDR3 has 15 residues. V lost 1 base and J lost 6; bases outside the gene matches: 3. The CDR3 reads CASSLSSGRTNEQFF. The CDR3 DNA reads as TGTGCCAGCAGTTTATCTAGCGGGAGAACCAATGAGCAGTTCTTC.

The chain uses TRBV4-2 and TRBJ1-5, with D hard to call. CDR1 is LGHNA and CDR2 is YNFKEQ in the germline V gene. V lost 0 bases and J 0 bases, leaving 12 bases between the germline ends. CDR3 length equals 17 residues. The CDR3 nucleotides are TGTGCCAGCAGCCAAGATCGCGCAGGTAATAGCAATCAGCCCCAGCATTTT. It codes for CASSQDRAGNSNQPQHF.

The rearrangement joins TRBV11-2 to TRBJ2-5; no definite D call. Germline V gives CDR1 SGHAT, CDR2 FQNNGV. CDR3 size: 13 residues. V lost 4 bases, J lost 2 bases, and 8 bases lay in between. The CDR3 loop reads CASSSGSQETQYF. The CDR3 coding sequence is TGTGCCAGCAGCTCCGGGTCACAAGAGACCCAGTACTTC. Full variable domain (remainder filled in from reference TRBV11-2 and TRBJ2-5): EAGVAQSPRYKIIEKRQSVAFWCNPISGHATLYWYQQILGQGPKLLIQFQNNGVVDDSQLPKDRFSAERLKGVDSTLKIQPAKLEDSAVYLCASSSGSQETQYFGPGTRLLVL.

This chain joins TRBV7-9 and TRBJ2-1, with 8 bases fitting TRBD2. The CDR3 is 16 residues long. With V trimmed by 0 bases and J by 4 bases, 5 bases remained unmatched. From germline, CDR1 is SEHNR and CDR2 FQNEAQ (reference sequence). The CDR3 DNA reads TGTGCCAGCAGCTTAGCGGTCGGGAGGGCTTACAATGAGCAGTTCTTC. This gives the protein CASSLAVGRAYNEQFF.